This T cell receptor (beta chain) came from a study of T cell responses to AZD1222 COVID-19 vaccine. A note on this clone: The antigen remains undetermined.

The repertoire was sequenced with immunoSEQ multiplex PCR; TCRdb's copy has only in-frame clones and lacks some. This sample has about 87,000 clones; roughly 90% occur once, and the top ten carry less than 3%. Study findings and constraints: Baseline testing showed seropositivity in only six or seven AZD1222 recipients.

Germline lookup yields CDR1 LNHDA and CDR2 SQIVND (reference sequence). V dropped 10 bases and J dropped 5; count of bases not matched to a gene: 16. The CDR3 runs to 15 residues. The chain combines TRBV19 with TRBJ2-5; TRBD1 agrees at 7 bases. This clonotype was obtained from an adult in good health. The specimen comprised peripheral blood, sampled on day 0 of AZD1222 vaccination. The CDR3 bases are TGTGCCACAGCGGCCGGGGACAGACGAGGCGAGACCCAGTACTTC. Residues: CATAAGDRRGETQYF.